Given below is one T cell receptor (beta chain) in context. The antigen remains unidentified. One junction end disagrees with the germline gene, perhaps due to a read error. This entry comes from a study of cytomegalovirus exposure and HLA in healthy donors. This CDR3 has 14 residues. CDR1 is MGHDK, CDR2 SYGVNS, per germline. The PCR employed 60 Vbeta primers together with 13 Jbeta primers. Method: immunoSEQ multiplex PCR; TCRdb's copy keeps in-frame clones and lacks some. The table includes roughly 120,000 clones, roughly 78% detected once. Study outcomes and limitations: Three CMV-associated chains were confirmed in vitro to be specific for CMV antigens.

This TCR came from a male donor in good health and CMV-seronegative. The sequenced sample was PBMCs. The J gene is TRBJ1-1, the V gene TRBV25-1; perhaps TRBD1 as D (6 bases). The CDR3: CASSVSGDTGCQDF. The CDR3 nucleotides read TGTGCCAGCAGTGTATCTGGGGATACAGGGTGTCAGGACTTT.